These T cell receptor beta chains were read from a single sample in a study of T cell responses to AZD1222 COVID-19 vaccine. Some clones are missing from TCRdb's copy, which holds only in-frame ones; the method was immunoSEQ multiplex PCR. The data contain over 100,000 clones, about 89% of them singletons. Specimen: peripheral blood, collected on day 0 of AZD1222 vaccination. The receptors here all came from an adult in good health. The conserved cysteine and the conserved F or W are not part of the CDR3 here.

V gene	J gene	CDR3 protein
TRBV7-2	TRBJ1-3	ASSLARQHSGNTIY
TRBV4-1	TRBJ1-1	ASSQRRGNTEAF
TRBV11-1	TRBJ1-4	ASSLVGQGKDEKLF
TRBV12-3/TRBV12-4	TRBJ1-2	ASSKRQDYGYT
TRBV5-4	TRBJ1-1	ASGRQGFRNTEAF
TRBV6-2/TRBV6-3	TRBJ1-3	ASSGRTLSGNTIY
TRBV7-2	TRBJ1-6	VSSFGAGRDYNSPLH
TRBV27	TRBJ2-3	ASSYERGGSTDTQY
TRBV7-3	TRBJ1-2	ASSLAGATDYGYT
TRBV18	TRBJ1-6	ASSPGTGGRNSPLH
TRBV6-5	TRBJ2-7	ASTFRQDSSYEQY
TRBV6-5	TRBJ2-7	AILGHEQY
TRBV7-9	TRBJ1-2	ASSSQGGSYGYT